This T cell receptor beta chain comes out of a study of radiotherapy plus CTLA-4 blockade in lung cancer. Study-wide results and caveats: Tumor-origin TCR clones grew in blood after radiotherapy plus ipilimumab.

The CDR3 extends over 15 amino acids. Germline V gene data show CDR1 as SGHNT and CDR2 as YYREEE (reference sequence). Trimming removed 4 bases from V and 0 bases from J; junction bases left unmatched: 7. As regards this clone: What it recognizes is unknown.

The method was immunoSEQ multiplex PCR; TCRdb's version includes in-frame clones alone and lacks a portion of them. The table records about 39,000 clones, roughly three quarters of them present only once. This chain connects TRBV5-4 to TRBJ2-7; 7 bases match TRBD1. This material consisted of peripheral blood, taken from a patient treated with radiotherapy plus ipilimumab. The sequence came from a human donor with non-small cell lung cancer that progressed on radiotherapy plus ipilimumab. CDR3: CASSQPGQSSYEQYF. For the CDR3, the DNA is TGTGCCAGCAGCCAACCGGGACAGAGCTCCTACGAGCAGTACTTC.